Described below is a single TCR beta chain sequence and its context. What it binds is not known. CDR1 SGHRS and CDR2 YFSETQ come from the germline V gene. The CDR3 is made up of 17 amino acids. The V and J ends lost 0 bases and 3 bases, in that order; junction bases with no gene match: 6. The whole isolated RNA underwent reverse transcription, so sequencing captured expressed TCRB transcripts. Repertoires were generated with immunoSEQ multiplex PCR, while TCRdb's copy carries only in-frame clones and drops some. The sample holds about 650,000 clones; around 12% are singletons and the top ten take 0.09% to 0.15%. The data derive from a study of beta chain features in type 1 diabetes. Notes on the study in general: All four CD4+ subsets of Type 1 diabetes patients contained TCRB CDR3s that were moderately but significantly shorter.

The chain combines TRBV5-1 with TRBJ2-5, with 12 nucleotides matching TRBD2. What was sequenced was naive CD4+ T cells from blood. This sequence originates from a man in his thirties or forties with type 1 diabetes. Here the CDR3 reads CASSLVSGLAGKETQYF. CDR3 nucleotides: TGCGCCAGCAGCTTGGTGTCGGGACTAGCGGGTAAAGAGACCCAGTACTTC.